This paragraph reports one T cell receptor (beta chain). What it binds is not known. This specimen belongs to a study of T cell responses to AZD1222 COVID-19 vaccine. Germline CDR1 SGHKS, CDR2 YYEKEE (reference sequence). J gave up 2 bases and V 4 bases, and 10 bases lay outside the gene matches. This CDR3 is 16 amino acids long. Produced via immunoSEQ multiplex PCR; TCRdb's table is partial and in-frame only. The sample carries about 140,000 clones, 70% to 90% recorded once. Overall study findings and caveats: Targeting of unmutated variant regions was reportedly seen in nearly half of spike-specific TCRs. Recipients of AZD1222 seropositive at baseline numbered only 5 to 7. Possibly, clonal diversity was underestimated; donors were largely white British and included more females.

Sample: peripheral blood, taken on day 0 of AZD1222 vaccination. This chain uses TRBV5-5 with TRBJ2-3, with 7 bases identical to TRBD1. This clonotype originated in an adult in good health. The CDR3 coding sequence is TGTGCCAGCAGCGTTGCATGGGACAGAATCACAGATACGCAGTATTTT. As protein: CASSVAWDRITDTQYF.